This T cell receptor (beta chain) appears in the sequencing data of a study of CD8+ T cells in alopecia areata. Overall study context: Twice a day, 5 to 10 mg of oral tofacitinib was administered to treated patients. Study findings and constraints: In lesional scalp, particularly from alopecia totalis/universalis, clonality was higher than in normal scalp.

Sequencing used cDNA as its template, made by extracting RNA and reverse transcribing it. Only in-frame clones appear in the TCRdb table, and some are missing; sequencing was by immunoSEQ multiplex PCR. This sample has approximately 150,000 clones, with 67% found just once. About this clone itself: Antigen unknown.

The length of the CDR3 is 13 residues. Looked up from germline, CDR1 is MNHNY and CDR2 is SVGAGI (reference sequence). V was shortened by 7 bases and J by 5 bases, with 14 bases between the two germline ends. Those with alopecia areata gave lesional scalp punch biopsies and peripheral blood. Separation by sorting yielded CD4+ and CD8+ T cells from PBMCs. This sample comprised CD8+ T cells sorted from blood, obtained at week 0. The sequence was obtained from a human donor with alopecia areata. This rearrangement joins TRBV6-6 to TRBJ2-5; D may be TRBD2 (7 bases). The CDR3 DNA reads as TGTGCCAGCAAAGGGGGGGGCCGGGAGACCCAGTACTTC. It codes for CASKGGGRETQYF.